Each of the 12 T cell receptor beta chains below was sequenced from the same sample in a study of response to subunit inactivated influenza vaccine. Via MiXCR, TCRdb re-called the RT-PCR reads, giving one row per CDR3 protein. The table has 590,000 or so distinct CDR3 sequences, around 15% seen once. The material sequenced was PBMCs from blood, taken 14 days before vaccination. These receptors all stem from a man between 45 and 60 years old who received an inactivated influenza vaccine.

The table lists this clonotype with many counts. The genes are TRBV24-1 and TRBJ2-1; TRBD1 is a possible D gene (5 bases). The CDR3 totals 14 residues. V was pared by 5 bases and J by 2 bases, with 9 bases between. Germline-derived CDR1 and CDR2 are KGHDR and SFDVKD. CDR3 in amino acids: CATSGAGTYNEQFF. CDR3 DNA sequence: TGTGCCACCAGTGGGGCAGGGACCTACAATGAGCAGTTCTTC.

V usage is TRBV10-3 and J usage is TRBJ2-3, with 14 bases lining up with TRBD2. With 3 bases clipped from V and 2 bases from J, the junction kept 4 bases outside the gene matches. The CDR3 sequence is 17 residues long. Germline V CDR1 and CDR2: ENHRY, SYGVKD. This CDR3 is CAISERGLAGATDTQYF. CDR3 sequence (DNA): TGTGCCATCAGTGAACGGGGACTAGCGGGAGCCACAGATACGCAGTATTTT.

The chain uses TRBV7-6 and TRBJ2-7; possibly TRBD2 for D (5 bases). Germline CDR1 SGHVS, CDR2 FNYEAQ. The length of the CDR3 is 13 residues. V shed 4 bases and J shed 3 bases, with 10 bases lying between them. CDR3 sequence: CASSSGVGYEQYF. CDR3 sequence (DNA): TGTGCCAGCAGCTCCGGGGTTGGCTACGAGCAGTACTTC.

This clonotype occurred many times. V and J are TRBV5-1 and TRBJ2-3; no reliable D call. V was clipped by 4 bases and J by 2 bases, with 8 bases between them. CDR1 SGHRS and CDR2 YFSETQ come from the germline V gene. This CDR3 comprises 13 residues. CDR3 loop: CASSPVATDTQYF. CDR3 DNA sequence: TGCGCCAGCAGCCCCGTGGCCACAGATACGCAGTATTTT. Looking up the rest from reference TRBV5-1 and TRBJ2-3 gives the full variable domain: KAGVTQTPRYLIKTRGQQVTLSCSPISGHRSVSWYQQTPGQGLQFLFEYFSETQRNKGNFPGRFSGRQFSNSRSEMNVSTLELGDSALYLCASSPVATDTQYFGPGTRLTVL.

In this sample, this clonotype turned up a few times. The CDR3 DNA reads TGTGCCATCAGTGAGTCAGGGGGCGGGGGAGCTTTCTTT. It encodes CAISESGGGGAFF. The chain joins TRBV10-3 to TRBJ1-1; the match to TRBD1 covers 7 bases. The CDR3 is 13 amino acids. V lost 0 bases and J lost 10; bases outside the gene matches: 5. The germline V gene has CDR1 ENHRY and CDR2 SYGVKD.

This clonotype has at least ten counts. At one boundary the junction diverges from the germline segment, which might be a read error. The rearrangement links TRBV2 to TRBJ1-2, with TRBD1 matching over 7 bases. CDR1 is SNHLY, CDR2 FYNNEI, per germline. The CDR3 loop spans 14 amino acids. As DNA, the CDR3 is TGTGCCAGGAGTGGACAGGAACTTAACTATGGCTACACCTTC. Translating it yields CARSGQELNYGYTF. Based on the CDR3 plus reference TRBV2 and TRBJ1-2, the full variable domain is EPEVTQTPSHQVTQMGQEVILRCVPISNHLYFYWYRQILGQKVEFLVSFYNNEISEKSEIFDDQFSVERPDGSNFTLKIRSTKLEDSAMYFCARSGQELNYGYTFGSGTRLTVV.

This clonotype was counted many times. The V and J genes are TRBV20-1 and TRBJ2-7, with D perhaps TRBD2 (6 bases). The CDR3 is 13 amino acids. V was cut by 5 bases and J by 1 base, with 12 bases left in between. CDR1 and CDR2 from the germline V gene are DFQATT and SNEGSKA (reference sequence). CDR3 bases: TGCAGTGCTCGGGCCGGGGGATCCTACGAGCAGTACTTC. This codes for CSARAGGSYEQYF.

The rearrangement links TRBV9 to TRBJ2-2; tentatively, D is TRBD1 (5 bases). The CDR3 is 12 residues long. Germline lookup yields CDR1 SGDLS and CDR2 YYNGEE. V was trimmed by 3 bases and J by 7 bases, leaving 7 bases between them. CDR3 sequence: CASSARGGELFF. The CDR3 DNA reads TGTGCCAGCAGCGCTAGGGGCGGGGAGCTGTTTTTT.

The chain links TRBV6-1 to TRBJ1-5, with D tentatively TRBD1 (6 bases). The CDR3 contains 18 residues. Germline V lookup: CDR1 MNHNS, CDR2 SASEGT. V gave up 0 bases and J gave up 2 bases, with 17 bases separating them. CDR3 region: CASSEAITSYRGNQPQHF. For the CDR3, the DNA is TGTGCCAGCAGTGAAGCGATAACTTCTTACAGGGGCAATCAGCCCCAGCATTTT.

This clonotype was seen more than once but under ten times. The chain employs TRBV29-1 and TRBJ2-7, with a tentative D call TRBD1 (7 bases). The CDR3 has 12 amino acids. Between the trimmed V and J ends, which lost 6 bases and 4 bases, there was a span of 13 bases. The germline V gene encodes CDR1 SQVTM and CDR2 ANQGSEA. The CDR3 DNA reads TGCAGCGTCCAACAGGGGAGGTACGAGCAGTACTTC. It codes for CSVQQGRYEQYF.

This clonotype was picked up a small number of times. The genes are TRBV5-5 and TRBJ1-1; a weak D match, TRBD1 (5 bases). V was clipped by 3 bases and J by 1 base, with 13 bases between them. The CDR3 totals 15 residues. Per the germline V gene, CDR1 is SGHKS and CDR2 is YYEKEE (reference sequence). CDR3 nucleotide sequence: TGTGCCAGCAGCTCTTACGGGACGGGGAACACTGAAGCTTTCTTT. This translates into CASSSYGTGNTEAFF.

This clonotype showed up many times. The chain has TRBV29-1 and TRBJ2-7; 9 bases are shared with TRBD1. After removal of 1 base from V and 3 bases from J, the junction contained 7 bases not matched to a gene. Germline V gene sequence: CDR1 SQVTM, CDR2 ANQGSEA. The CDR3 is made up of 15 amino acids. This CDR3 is CSVEGWTGAIYEQYF. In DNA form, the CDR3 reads TGCAGCGTTGAAGGTTGGACAGGGGCGATCTACGAGCAGTACTTC.